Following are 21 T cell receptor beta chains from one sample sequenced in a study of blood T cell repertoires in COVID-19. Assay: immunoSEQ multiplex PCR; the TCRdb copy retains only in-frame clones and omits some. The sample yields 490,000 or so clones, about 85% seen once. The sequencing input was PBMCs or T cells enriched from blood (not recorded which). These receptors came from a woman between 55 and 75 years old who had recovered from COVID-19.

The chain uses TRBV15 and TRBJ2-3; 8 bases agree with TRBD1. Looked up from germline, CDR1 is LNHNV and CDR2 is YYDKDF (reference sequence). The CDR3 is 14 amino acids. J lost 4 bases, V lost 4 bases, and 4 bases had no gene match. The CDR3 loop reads CATSTDRVSDTQYF. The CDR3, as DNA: TGTGCCACCAGCACGGACAGGGTGTCAGATACGCAGTATTTT.

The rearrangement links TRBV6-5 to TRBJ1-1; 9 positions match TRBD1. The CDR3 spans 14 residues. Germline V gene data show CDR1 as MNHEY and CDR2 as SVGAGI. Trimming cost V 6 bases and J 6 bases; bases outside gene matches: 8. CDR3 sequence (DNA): TGTGCCAGCAGAATACAGGGGGCTAAGGCTGAAGCTTTCTTT. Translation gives CASRIQGAKAEAFF.

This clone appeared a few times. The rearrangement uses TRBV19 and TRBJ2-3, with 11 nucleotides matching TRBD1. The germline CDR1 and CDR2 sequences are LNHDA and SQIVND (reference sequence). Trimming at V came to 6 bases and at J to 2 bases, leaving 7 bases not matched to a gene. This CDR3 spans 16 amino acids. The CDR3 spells CASRDRDRGITDTQYF. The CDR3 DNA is TGTGCCAGTAGGGACCGGGACAGGGGGATCACAGATACGCAGTATTTT.

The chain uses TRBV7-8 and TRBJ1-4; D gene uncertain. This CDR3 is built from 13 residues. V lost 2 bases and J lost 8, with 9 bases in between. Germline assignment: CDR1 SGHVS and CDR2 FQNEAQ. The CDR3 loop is CASSLYHGEKLFF. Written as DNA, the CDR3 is TGTGCCAGCAGCTTATATCACGGGGAAAAACTGTTTTTT.

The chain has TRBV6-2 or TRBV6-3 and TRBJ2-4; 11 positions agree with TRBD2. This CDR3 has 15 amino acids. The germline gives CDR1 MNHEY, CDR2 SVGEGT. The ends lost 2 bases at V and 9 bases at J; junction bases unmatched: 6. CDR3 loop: CASSYQTSGMGIQYF. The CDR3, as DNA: TGTGCCAGCAGTTACCAGACTAGCGGGATGGGCATTCAGTACTTC.

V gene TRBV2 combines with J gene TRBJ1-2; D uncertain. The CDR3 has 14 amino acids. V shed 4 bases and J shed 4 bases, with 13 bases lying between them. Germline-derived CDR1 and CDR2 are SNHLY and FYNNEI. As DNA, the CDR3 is TGTGCCAGCAGTGGGGAGACGGCGTCCTATGGCTACACCTTC. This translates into CASSGETASYGYTF.

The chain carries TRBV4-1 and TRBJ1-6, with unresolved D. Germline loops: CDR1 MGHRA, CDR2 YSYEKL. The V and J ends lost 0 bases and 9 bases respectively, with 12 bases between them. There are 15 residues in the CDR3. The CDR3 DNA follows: TGCGCCAGCAGCCAAGAGGTAGCAGAAAGTTCACCCCTCCACTTT. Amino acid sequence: CASSQEVAESSPLHF.

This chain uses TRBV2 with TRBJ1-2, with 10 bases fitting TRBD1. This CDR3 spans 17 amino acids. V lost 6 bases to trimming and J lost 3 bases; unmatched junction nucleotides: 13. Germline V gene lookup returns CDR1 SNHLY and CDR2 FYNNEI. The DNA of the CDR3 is TGTGCCAGCAGCACTTCCCCGGGACAGGGGTTTGACTATGGCTACACCTTC. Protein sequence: CASSTSPGQGFDYGYTF. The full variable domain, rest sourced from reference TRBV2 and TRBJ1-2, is EPEVTQTPSHQVTQMGQEVILRCVPISNHLYFYWYRQILGQKVEFLVSFYNNEISEKSEIFDDQFSVERPDGSNFTLKIRSTKLEDSAMYFCASSTSPGQGFDYGYTFGSGTRLTVV.

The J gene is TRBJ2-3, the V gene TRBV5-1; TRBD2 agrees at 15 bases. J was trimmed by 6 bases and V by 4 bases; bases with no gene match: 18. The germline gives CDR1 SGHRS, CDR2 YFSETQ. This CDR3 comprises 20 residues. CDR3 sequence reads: CASSGGWTSGGVVAPDTQYF. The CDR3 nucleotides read TGCGCCAGCAGCGGCGGTTGGACTAGCGGGGGGGTAGTCGCCCCGGATACGCAGTATTTT.

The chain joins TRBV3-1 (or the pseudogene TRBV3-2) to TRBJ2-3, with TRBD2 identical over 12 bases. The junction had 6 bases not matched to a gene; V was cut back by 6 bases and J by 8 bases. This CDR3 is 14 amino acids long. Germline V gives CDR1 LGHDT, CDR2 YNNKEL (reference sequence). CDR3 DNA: TGTGCCAGCAGGCTAGCGGGGGGGCCCCCTACGCAGTATTTT. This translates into CASRLAGGPPTQYF.

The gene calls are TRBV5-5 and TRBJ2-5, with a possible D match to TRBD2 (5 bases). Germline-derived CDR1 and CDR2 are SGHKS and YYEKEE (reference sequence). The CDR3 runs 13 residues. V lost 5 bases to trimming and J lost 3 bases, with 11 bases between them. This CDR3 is CASRNYGEETQYF. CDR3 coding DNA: TGTGCCAGCAGGAATTACGGGGAAGAGACCCAGTACTTC.

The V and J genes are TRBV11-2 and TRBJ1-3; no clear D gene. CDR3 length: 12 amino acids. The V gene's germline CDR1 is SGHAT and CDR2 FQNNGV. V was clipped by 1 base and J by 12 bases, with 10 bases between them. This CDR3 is CASSLGYSLIYF. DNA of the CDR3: TGTGCCAGCAGCTTAGGTTACAGCCTCATATATTTT.

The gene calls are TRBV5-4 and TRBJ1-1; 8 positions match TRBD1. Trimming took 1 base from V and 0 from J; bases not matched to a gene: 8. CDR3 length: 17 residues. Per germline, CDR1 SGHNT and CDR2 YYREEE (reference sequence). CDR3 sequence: CASSLRTGREMNTEAFF. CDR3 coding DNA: TGTGCCAGCAGCTTGCGGACAGGGAGAGAAATGAACACTGAAGCTTTCTTT.

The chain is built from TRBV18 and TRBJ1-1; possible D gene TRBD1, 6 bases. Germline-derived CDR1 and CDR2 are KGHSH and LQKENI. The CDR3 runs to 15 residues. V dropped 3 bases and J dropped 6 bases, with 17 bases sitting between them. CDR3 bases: TGTGCCAGCTCACCCGATCGAAGGACAGTTCCTGAAGCTTTCTTT. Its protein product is CASSPDRRTVPEAFF.

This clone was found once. The CDR3 sequence is CASGTGGYEQYF. As DNA, the CDR3 is TGTGCCAGTGGGACAGGGGGCTACGAGCAGTACTTC. The chain uses TRBV7-6 and TRBJ2-7, with TRBD1 matching 11 bases. Germline trimming cut 9 bases from V and 3 bases from J; bases unmatched to any gene: 1. From germline, CDR1 is SGHVS and CDR2 FNYEAQ. The CDR3 extends over 12 amino acids. The full variable domain, with the rest looked up from reference TRBV7-6 and TRBJ2-7, is GAGVSQSPRYKVTKRGQDVALRCDPISGHVSLYWYRQALGQGPEFLTYFNYEAQQDKSGLPNDRFSAERPEGSISTLTIQRTEQRDSAMYRCASGTGGYEQYFGPGTRLTVT.

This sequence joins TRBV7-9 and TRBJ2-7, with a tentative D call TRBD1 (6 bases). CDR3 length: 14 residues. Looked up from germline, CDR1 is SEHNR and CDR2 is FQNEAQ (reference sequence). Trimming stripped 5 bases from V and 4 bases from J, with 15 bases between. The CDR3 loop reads CASSLQGVGYEQYF. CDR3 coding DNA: TGTGCCAGCAGCCTACAGGGAGTAGGGTACGAGCAGTACTTC.

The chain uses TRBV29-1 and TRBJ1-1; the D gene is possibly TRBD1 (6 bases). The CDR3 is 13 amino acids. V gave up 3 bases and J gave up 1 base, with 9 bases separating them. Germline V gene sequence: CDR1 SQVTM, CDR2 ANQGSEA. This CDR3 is CSVEPDRNTEAFF. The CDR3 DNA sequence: TGCAGCGTTGAGCCGGACAGGAACACTGAAGCTTTCTTT.

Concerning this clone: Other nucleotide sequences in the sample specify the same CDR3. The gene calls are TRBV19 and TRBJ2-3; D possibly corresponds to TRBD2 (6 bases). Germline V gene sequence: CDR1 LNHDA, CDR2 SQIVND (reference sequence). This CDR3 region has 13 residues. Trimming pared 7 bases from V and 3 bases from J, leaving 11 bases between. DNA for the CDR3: TGTGCCAGTACGGGTGGGAGGACAGATACGCAGTATTTT. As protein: CASTGGRTDTQYF.

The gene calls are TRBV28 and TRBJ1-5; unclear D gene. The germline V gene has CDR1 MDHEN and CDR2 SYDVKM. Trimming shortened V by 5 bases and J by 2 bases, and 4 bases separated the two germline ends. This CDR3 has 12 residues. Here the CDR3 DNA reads TGTGCCAGCAGTCGCGGCAATCAGCCCCAGCATTTT. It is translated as CASSRGNQPQHF.

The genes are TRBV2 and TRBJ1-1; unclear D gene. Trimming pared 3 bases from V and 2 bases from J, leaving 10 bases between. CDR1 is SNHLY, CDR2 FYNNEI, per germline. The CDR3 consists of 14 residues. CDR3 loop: CASSDKNSNTEAFF. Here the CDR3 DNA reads TGTGCCAGCAGTGATAAGAACAGTAACACTGAAGCTTTCTTT.

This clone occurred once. The CDR3 DNA sequence: TGTGCCAGCAGGCGGGGACTAGCGGGGCTTCGGGATACGCAGTATTTT. Translated, it gives CASRRGLAGLRDTQYF. V gene TRBV3-1 (or the pseudogene TRBV3-2) combines with J gene TRBJ2-3; 13 positions match TRBD2. V lost 6 bases to trimming and J lost 6 bases; unmatched junction nucleotides: 9. There are 16 residues in the CDR3. CDR1 and CDR2 from the germline V gene are LGHDT and YNNKEL (reference sequence).